The rows below give T cell receptor beta chains drawn from one sample of a study of OX40 agonist ivuxolimab in advanced cancers. Profiled with immunoSEQ multiplex PCR; TCRdb holds only in-frame clones, not every one. Here the sample spans about 100,000 clones, around 89% being singletons. Sequencing used CD4+ or CD8+ T cells sorted from blood, obtained in a trial of the OX40 agonist ivuxolimab. The receptors shown here come from an adult with an advanced solid tumor such as melanoma, head and neck, liver or kidney cancer. The CDR3 runs from the conserved cysteine through the conserved F or W. D genes are given only for firm matches. Expanded clones are given a class, and other clones once, few, many or no size at all.

DNA	CDR3	size	D	V	J
TGTGCCAGCAGCGCCCAGGTAGTGAGTCGCGAGCAGTTCTTC	CASSAQVVSREQFF	.	.	TRBV9	TRBJ2-1
TGTGCCAGCATTCAGCTATCAAATTCACCCCTCCACTTT	CASIQLSNSPLHF	few	.	TRBV6-1	TRBJ1-6
TGTGCCAGCAGTGGAGACAGTTCCTACGAGCAGTACTTC	CASSGDSSYEQYF	few	.	TRBV27	TRBJ2-7
TGCGCCAGCAGCTTGGTCGGGGACAGGGAAGCTTTCTTT	CASSLVGDREAFF	.	TRBD1	TRBV5-1	TRBJ1-1
TGTGCCAGCAGTTGGACTCGGGAAGCCCAGCCCCAGCATTTT	CASSWTREAQPQHF	.	.	TRBV27	TRBJ1-5
TGTGCCAGCAGCTCGATAGAGGGATCTAGGGGCAATGAGCAGTTCTTC	CASSSIEGSRGNEQFF	.	.	TRBV11-2	TRBJ2-1
TGTGCCAGCAGTTCGGGGGACACTGAAGCTTTCTTT	CASSSGDTEAFF	.	.	TRBV28	TRBJ1-1
TGCGCCTGTGACAGGGGGTTGGCACACTATGGCTACACCTTC	CACDRGLAHYGYTF	.	TRBD1	TRBV10-2	TRBJ1-2
TGTGCCAGCAGGGTGGGGACAGGTCCCACCGAGCAGTACTTC	CASRVGTGPTEQYF	.	TRBD1	TRBV6-1	TRBJ2-7
TGTGCCAGCAGTGAAGTGCTGGACAGCTTTAACTATGGCTACACCTTC	CASSEVLDSFNYGYTF	.	.	TRBV6-1	TRBJ1-2
TGTGCCATCAGGGACGGAGCTAACACCTACGAGCAGTACTTC	CAIRDGANTYEQYF	few	.	TRBV10-3	TRBJ2-7
TGTGCCAGCAGTGAACAGGGGTACTCTGGAAACACCATATATTTT	CASSEQGYSGNTIYF	.	.	TRBV6-1	TRBJ1-3
TGTGCCAGCAGTGTAGCGGGGGACCAAGAGACCCAGTACTTC	CASSVAGDQETQYF	.	TRBD2	TRBV28	TRBJ2-5
TGTGCCAGCAGTTCTCAGGGTAGTCAGTATGGCTACACCTTC	CASSSQGSQYGYTF	.	.	TRBV6-1	TRBJ1-2
TGTGCCAGCAGCCCCGGAGAGGACAAAAGCAATGAGCAGTTCTTC	CASSPGEDKSNEQFF	.	.	TRBV11-2	TRBJ2-1
TGTGCCAGCACAAAAGGGGGCAGTGAAACTGAAGCTTTCTTT	CASTKGGSETEAFF	.	TRBD1	TRBV2	TRBJ1-1
TGTGCCAGCAGCTTCCAGACGCAGTATTTT	CASSFQTQYF	.	.	TRBV5-8	TRBJ2-3
TGTGCCATCAGTGATTCGGTCACTAGCTCCTACGAGCAGTACTTC	CAISDSVTSSYEQYF	.	.	TRBV10-3	TRBJ2-7
TGTGCCTGGAGTGGGGGGCTTGGAGATACGCAGTATTTT	CAWSGGLGDTQYF	once	.	TRBV30	TRBJ2-3
TGTGCAAGTCGCTTAGCGCGGCGTTGCGCCTCCTACGAGCAGTACTTC	CASRLARRCASYEQYF	.	.	TRBV12-2	TRBJ2-7
TGCGCCAGCAGCTTGGATCAGGGGCTGGGCTACACCTTC	CASSLDQGLGYTF	.	.	TRBV5-1	TRBJ1-2
TGTGCCAGCAGTTGGGACCACCAGAACACTGAAGCTTTCTTT	CASSWDHQNTEAFF	.	.	TRBV6-1	TRBJ1-1
TGCAGCGTTGCGTTGACAGCTACCTACGAGCAGTACTTC	CSVALTATYEQYF	.	.	TRBV29-1	TRBJ2-7
TGTGCCAGCCGCGGACCGGGACAGGGGGTAAATGAGCCCCAGCATTTT	CASRGPGQGVNEPQHF	.	TRBD1	TRBV25-1	TRBJ1-5
TGCGCCAGCACTCCTCCGCCGGGGGACAGGGGGCTCCGGAACACTGAAGCTTTCTTT	CASTPPPGDRGLRNTEAFF	.	TRBD1	TRBV23-1	TRBJ1-1
TGTGCCAGCAGCTTAGTTCAGAACACCGGGGAGCTGTTTTTT	CASSLVQNTGELFF	.	.	TRBV7-7	TRBJ2-2
TGTGCCAGCAGCGGACGGACAGGGGGGACCACAGATACGCAGTATTTT	CASSGRTGGTTDTQYF	.	.	TRBV12-1	TRBJ2-3
TGCGCCAGCAGTCGGGGCCAGGAAAATTCACCCCTCCACTTT	CASSRGQENSPLHF	.	.	TRBV5-1	TRBJ1-6
TGTGCCAGCAGCTTAGGGGTAGGGGTACTCAACGAGCAGTACTTC	CASSLGVGVLNEQYF	.	.	TRBV11-2	TRBJ2-7
TGTGCCAGCAGCCCGGACAGGAGGAGGGAGACCCAGTACTTC	CASSPDRRRETQYF	.	TRBD1	TRBV28	TRBJ2-5
TGCGCCAGCCGACTCGGGCTTGTTGAGACCCAGTACTTC	CASRLGLVETQYF	once	.	TRBV5-1	TRBJ2-5
TGTGCCAGCAGCTTAGTAGGTGGTGGGGGTTCGGCTTCGTACGAGCAGTACTTC	CASSLVGGGGSASYEQYF	.	.	TRBV7-2	TRBJ2-7
TGTGCCATGGGGCGCGGTGAGGCCTACGAGCAGTACTTC	CAMGRGEAYEQYF	.	.	TRBV10-3	TRBJ2-7
TGTGCCTTAAGGCCTAGCGGGGGGCGTTACCAAGAGACCCAGTACTTC	CALRPSGGRYQETQYF	few	TRBD2	TRBV30	TRBJ2-5
TGCGCCAGCAGCCAAGATAATTCGGGGAGAATCGGGGTGGCAGATACGCAGTATTTT	CASSQDNSGRIGVADTQYF	.	.	TRBV4-1	TRBJ2-3
TGTGCCAGCAGCCCTTCATCTACCGCCTTCAATCAGCCCCAGCATTTT	CASSPSSTAFNQPQHF	.	.	TRBV7-8	TRBJ1-5
TGCGCCAGCAGACGGGACGGAAAAGATACGCAGTATTTT	CASRRDGKDTQYF	.	.	TRBV10-1	TRBJ2-3
TGCGCCAGCAGCTTGGCCCTAGCGGGGAGCACAGATACGCAGTATTTT	CASSLALAGSTDTQYF	.	TRBD2	TRBV5-1	TRBJ2-3
TGCAGCGTTGGGGACACAGGGGGCAATCAGCCCCAGCATTTT	CSVGDTGGNQPQHF	.	TRBD1	TRBV29-1	TRBJ1-5
TGTGCCAGCAGCGGAACAGGGATGGGAAACACTGAAGCTTTCTTT	CASSGTGMGNTEAFF	.	.	TRBV11-2	TRBJ1-1
TGTGCCAGCAGTTCCGGGGTGAACACTGAAGCTTTCTTT	CASSSGVNTEAFF	.	.	TRBV6-5	TRBJ1-1